The sequence of this T cell receptor beta chain was determined in a study of T cell responses to AZD1222 COVID-19 vaccine. Findings and caveats of the study: Seropositivity was recorded at baseline in only a handful of AZD1222 recipients. All repertoire sampling was performed exclusively after the peak T cell response. Among the donors, most were white British and more were female, and clonal diversity was possibly underestimated.

The CDR3 sequence is 15 residues long. The V and J ends lost 0 bases and 4 bases respectively, with 11 bases between them. CDR1 and CDR2 from the germline V gene are MNHEY and SMNVEV (reference sequence). TCRdb keeps only in-frame clones here, not all; method: immunoSEQ multiplex PCR. The repertoire includes about 66,000 clones, about 88% of them detected once, and around 4.8% sits in the top ten. In regard to this clone: Its antigen is as yet unknown.

Sequenced here: peripheral blood, sampled 28 days after the second dose of the MenACWY control vaccine. This receptor was identified in an adult who received the MenACWY meningococcal vaccine as a control. This rearrangement joins TRBV27 to TRBJ2-3; the D is unclear. The CDR3 sequence is CASSLSWGNADTQYF. DNA of the CDR3: TGTGCCAGCAGTTTATCGTGGGGAAATGCAGATACGCAGTATTTT.